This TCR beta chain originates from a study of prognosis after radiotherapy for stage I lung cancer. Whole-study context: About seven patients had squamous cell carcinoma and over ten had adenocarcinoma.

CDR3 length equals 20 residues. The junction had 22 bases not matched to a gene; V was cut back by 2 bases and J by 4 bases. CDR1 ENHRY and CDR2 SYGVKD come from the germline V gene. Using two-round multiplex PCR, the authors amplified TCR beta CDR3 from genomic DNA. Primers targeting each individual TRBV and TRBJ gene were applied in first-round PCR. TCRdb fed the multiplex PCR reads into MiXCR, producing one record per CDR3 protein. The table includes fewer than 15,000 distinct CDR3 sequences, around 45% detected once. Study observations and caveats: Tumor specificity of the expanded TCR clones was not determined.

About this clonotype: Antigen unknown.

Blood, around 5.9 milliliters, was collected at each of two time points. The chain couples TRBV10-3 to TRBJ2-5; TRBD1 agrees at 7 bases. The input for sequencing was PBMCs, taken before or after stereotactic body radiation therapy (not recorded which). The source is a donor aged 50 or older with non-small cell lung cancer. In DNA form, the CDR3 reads TGTGCCATCAGTGAGCGGTCAGGGGGAAGAGGCGGTTCCTATCGAGAGACCCAGTACTTC. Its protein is CAISERSGGRGGSYRETQYF.